The 10 T cell receptor beta chains given below trace back to one sample, sequenced in a study of T cell changes during pregnancy in multiple sclerosis. Clones were sequenced by immunoSEQ multiplex PCR, and TCRdb holds only the in-frame ones, with some missing. Here the sample spans more than 35,000 clones, about nine tenths being singletons. The sequencing here drew on CD4+ T cells from peripheral blood mononuclear cells, taken in the first trimester of pregnancy. The receptors were sampled from a female donor in good health, enrolled as a control in a pregnancy study.

CDR3 nucleotide sequence: TGCGCCAGCAGCCAAGATCCGAGGGGCACAGATACGCAGTATTTT. Protein sequence: CASSQDPRGTDTQYF. The chain has TRBV4-3 and TRBJ2-3; possibly TRBD2 for D (5 bases). Per the germline V gene, CDR1 is LGHNA and CDR2 is YSLEER. The CDR3 loop spans 15 amino acids. V shed 0 bases and J shed 1 base, with 8 bases lying between them.

The chain employs TRBV6-1 and TRBJ1-5; no definite D call. Germline-derived CDR1 and CDR2 are MNHNS and SASEGT. V dropped 8 bases and J dropped 6 bases, with 11 bases sitting between them. This CDR3 is built from 12 residues. CDR3 sequence: CASGRESQPQHF. The CDR3 DNA reads as TGTGCCAGCGGTCGGGAGAGTCAGCCCCAGCATTTT.

This chain uses TRBV30 with TRBJ1-1, with TRBD1 matching 10 bases. This CDR3 has 11 amino acids. The ends lost 5 bases at V and 11 bases at J; junction bases unmatched: 5. The germline V gene has CDR1 GTSNPN and CDR2 SVGIG (reference sequence). The CDR3 sequence is CAWRQGQGAFF. CDR3 bases: TGTGCCTGGCGCCAGGGACAGGGGGCTTTCTTT.

V usage is TRBV5-1 and J usage is TRBJ1-2; maybe TRBD1 (5 bases). Germline CDR1 reads SGHRS; CDR2 reads YFSETQ. CDR3 length: 13 residues. V lost 3 bases to trimming and J lost 4 bases, with 10 bases between them. CDR3 in DNA: TGCGCCAGCAGCTCCGACAGCCTCTATGGCTACACCTTC. It encodes CASSSDSLYGYTF.

The chain has TRBV6-5 and TRBJ1-2, with D possibly matching TRBD1 (6 bases). The CDR3 contains 13 residues. The V end lost 2 bases, the J end lost 7 bases, and 11 bases lay between the germline ends. Per the germline V gene, CDR1 is MNHEY and CDR2 is SVGAGI. This CDR3 reads CASSYAGARGYTF. The CDR3 bases are TGTGCCAGCAGTTACGCAGGGGCTCGTGGCTACACCTTC.

The chain is built from TRBV11-2 and TRBJ1-5, with D perhaps matching TRBD1 (5 bases). The germline V and J ends were trimmed by 1 base and 9 bases, with 13 bases remaining between them. This CDR3 is 14 amino acids long. Germline V gene sequence: CDR1 SGHAT, CDR2 FQNNGV. The CDR3 reads CASSLGPLQGPQHF. Here the CDR3 DNA reads TGTGCCAGCAGCTTAGGACCCCTCCAGGGGCCCCAGCATTTT.

There are a few counts of this clone. This rearrangement joins TRBV7-2 to TRBJ1-4; possibly TRBD1 for D (5 bases). V was cut by 5 bases and J by 6 bases, with 19 bases left in between. The length of the CDR3 is 16 residues. The V gene's germline CDR1 is SGHTA and CDR2 FQGNSA. CDR3 sequence: CASSLKTVLGDEKLFF. In DNA form, the CDR3 reads TGTGCCAGCAGCCTGAAGACAGTTTTGGGTGATGAAAAACTGTTTTTT.

This clone has only a few counts. The gene calls are TRBV2 and TRBJ2-7; D uncertain. Trimming took off 1 base at V and 6 bases at J, with 7 bases between the two ends. CDR1 and CDR2 from the germline V gene are SNHLY and FYNNEI. The CDR3 is made up of 12 amino acids. CDR3 in amino acids: CASSEGPGEQYF. In DNA form, the CDR3 reads TGTGCCAGCAGTGAAGGGCCAGGCGAGCAGTACTTC.

The chain joins TRBV19 to TRBJ2-1, with 13 bases aligning to TRBD2. The CDR3 runs to 19 residues. Unmatched junction bases numbered 11, after V lost 6 bases and J lost 0 bases. The germline CDR1 and CDR2 sequences are LNHDA and SQIVND (reference sequence). Here the CDR3 reads CASSRSTSGGPRSYNEQFF. The CDR3, as DNA: TGTGCCAGTAGCCGGTCGACTAGCGGGGGGCCCCGCTCCTACAATGAGCAGTTCTTC.

This clone was recorded only once. The gene calls are TRBV6-1 and TRBJ2-7; possibly TRBD2 for D (5 bases). Germline CDR1 reads MNHNS; CDR2 reads SASEGT. V was shortened by 5 bases and J by 3 bases, with 17 bases between the two germline ends. The CDR3 runs 15 residues. CDR3 sequence (DNA): TGTGCCAGCAGTCCCCTAGCTTTCCCGGACTACGAGCAGTACTTC. Encoded protein: CASSPLAFPDYEQYF.